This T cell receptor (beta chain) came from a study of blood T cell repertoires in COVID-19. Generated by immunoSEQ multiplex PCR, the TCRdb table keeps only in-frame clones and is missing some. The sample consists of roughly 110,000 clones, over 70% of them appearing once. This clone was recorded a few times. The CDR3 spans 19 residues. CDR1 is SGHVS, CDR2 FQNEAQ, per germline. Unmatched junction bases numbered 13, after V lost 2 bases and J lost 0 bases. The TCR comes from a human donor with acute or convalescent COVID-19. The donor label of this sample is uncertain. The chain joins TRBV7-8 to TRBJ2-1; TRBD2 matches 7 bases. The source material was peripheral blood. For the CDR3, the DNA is TGTGCCAGCAGCTTAATTAGGGCGGGGGTTCCGAGCTCCTACAATGAGCAGTTCTTC. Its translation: CASSLIRAGVPSSYNEQFF.